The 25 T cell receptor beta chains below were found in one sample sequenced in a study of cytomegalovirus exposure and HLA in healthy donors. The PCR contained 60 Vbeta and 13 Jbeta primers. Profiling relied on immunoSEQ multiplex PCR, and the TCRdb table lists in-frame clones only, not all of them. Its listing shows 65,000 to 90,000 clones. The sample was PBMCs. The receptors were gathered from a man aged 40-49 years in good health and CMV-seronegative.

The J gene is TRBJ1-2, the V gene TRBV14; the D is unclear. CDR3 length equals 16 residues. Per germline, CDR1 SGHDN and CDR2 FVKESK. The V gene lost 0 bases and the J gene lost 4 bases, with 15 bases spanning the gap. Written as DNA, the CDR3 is TGTGCCAGCAGCCAAGATATCCGGAGGGATGGCTATGGCTACACCTTC. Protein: CASSQDIRRDGYGYTF.

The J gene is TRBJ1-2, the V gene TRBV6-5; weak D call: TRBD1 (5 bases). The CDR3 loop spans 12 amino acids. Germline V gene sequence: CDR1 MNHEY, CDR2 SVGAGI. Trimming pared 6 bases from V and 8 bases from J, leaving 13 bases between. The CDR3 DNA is TGTGCCAGCAGACCTCAGGGATCGGGCTACACCTTC. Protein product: CASRPQGSGYTF.

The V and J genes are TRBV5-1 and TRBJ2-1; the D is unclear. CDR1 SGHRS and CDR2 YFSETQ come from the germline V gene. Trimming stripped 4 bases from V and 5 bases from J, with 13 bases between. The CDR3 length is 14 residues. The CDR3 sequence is CASSVSQSNNEQFF. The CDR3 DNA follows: TGCGCCAGCAGCGTTTCACAGAGTAACAATGAGCAGTTCTTC.

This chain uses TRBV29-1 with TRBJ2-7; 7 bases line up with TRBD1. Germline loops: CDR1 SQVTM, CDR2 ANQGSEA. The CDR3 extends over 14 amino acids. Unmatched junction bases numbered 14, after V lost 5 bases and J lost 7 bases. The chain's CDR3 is CSVTRDSRPWEQYF. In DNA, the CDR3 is TGCAGCGTTACCAGGGACAGCCGGCCCTGGGAGCAGTACTTC.

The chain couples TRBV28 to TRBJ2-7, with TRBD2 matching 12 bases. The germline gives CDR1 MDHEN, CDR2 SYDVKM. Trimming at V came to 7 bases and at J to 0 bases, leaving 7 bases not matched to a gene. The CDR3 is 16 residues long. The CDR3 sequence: CASMGLAGSRSYEQYF. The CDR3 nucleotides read TGTGCCAGCATGGGACTAGCGGGCTCCCGCTCCTACGAGCAGTACTTC.

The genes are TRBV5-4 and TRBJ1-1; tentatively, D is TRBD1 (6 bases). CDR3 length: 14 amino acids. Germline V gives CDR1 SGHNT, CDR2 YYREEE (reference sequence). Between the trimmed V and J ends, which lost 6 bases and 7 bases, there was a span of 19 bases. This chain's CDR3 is CASTQMVGQFEAFF. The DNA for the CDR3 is TGTGCCAGCACCCAAATGGTAGGACAGTTTGAAGCTTTCTTT.

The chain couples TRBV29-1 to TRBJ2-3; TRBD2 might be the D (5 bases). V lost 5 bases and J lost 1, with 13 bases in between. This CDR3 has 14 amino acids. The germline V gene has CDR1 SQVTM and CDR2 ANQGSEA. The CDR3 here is CSVKAGSGTDTQYF. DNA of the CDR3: TGCAGCGTTAAGGCGGGTTCTGGCACAGATACGCAGTATTTT.

DNA for the CDR3: TGTGCCAGCAGCAAAGGGGACAGGGCTGGCTACACCTTC. This translates into CASSKGDRAGYTF. V gene TRBV21-1 combines with J gene TRBJ1-2; the DNA was not compared with TRBD1, the D call given in the table. TRBV21-1 is a listed pseudogene. The CDR3 has 13 amino acids.

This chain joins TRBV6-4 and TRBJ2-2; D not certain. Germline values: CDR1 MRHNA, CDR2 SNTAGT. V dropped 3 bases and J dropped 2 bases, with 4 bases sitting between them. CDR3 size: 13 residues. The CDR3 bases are TGTGCCAGCAGTGAGACTAACACCGGGGAGCTGTTTTTT. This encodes CASSETNTGELFF.

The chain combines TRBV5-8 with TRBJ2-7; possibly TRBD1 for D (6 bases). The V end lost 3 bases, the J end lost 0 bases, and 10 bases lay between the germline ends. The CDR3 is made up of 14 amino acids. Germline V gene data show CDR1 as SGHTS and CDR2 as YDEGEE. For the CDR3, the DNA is TGTGCCAGCAGCTCGACAGGCCACTCCTACGAGCAGTACTTC. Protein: CASSSTGHSYEQYF.

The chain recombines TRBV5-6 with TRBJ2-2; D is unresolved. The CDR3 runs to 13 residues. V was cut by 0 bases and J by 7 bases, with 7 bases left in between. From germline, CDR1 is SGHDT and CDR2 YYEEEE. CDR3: CASSLVQVGELFF. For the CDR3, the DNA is TGTGCCAGCAGCTTGGTCCAGGTCGGGGAGCTGTTTTTT.

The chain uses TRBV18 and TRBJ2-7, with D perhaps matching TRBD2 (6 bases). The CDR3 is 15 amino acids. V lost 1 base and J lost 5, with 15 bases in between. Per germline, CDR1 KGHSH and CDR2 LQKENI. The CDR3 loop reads CASSPRRGWSDEQYF. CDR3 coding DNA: TGTGCCAGCTCACCACGGAGGGGATGGAGCGACGAGCAGTACTTC.

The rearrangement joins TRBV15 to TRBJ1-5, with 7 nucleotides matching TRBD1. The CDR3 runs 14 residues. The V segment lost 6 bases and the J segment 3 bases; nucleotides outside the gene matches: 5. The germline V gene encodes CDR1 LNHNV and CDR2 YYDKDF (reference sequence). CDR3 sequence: CATRSGQANQPQHF. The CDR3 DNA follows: TGTGCCACCAGGTCAGGACAGGCCAATCAGCCCCAGCATTTT.

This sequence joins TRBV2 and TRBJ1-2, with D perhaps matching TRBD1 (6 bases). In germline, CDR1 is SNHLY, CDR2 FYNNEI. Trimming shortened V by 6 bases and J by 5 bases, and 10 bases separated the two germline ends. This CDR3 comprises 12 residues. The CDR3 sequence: CASSVGQYGYTF. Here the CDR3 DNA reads TGTGCCAGCAGCGTAGGACAGTATGGCTACACCTTC.

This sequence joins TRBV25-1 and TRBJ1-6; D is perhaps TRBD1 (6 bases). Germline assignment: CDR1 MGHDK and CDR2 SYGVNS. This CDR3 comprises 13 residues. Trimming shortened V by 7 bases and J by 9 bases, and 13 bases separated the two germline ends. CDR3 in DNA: TGTGCCAGCAACGACAGGTTAGGTTCACCCCTCCACTTT. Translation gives CASNDRLGSPLHF. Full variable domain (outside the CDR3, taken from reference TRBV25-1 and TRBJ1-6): EADIYQTPRYLVIGTGKKITLECSQTMGHDKMYWYQQDPGMELHLIHYSYGVNSTEKGDLSSESTVSRIRTEHFPLTLESARPSHTSQYLCASNDRLGSPLHFGNGTRLTVT.

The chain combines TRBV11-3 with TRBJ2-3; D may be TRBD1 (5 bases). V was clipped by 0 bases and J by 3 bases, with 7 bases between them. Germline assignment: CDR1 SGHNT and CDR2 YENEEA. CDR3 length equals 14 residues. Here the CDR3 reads CASSLDRGTDTQYF. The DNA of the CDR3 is TGTGCCAGCAGCTTAGATAGGGGAACAGATACGCAGTATTTT.

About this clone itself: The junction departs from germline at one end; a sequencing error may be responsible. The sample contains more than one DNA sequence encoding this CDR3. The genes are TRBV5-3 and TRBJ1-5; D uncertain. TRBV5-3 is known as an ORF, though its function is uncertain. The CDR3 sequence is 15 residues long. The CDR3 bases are TGCGCCAGAACTACTCGCTTATGGAGAAATCAGCCCCAGCATTTT. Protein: CARTTRLWRNQPQHF.

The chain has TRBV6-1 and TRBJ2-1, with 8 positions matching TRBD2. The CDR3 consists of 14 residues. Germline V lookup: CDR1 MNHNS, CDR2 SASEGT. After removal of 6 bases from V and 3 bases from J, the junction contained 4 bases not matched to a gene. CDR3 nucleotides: TGTGCCAGCAGGGGGGCGGGGGGCTACAATGAGCAGTTCTTC. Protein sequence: CASRGAGGYNEQFF.

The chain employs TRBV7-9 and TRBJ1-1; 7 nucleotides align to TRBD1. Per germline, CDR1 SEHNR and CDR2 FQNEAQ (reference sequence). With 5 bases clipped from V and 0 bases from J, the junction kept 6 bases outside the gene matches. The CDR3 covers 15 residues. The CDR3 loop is CASSPRTGLNTEAFF. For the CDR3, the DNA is TGTGCCAGCAGCCCTCGGACAGGCTTGAACACTGAAGCTTTCTTT.

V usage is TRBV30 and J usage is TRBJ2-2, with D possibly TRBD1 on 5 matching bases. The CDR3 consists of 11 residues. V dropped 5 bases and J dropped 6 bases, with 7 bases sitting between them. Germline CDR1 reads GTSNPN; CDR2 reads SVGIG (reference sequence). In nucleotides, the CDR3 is TGTGCCTGGGGACACGCCGGGGAGCTGTTTTTT. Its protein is CAWGHAGELFF.

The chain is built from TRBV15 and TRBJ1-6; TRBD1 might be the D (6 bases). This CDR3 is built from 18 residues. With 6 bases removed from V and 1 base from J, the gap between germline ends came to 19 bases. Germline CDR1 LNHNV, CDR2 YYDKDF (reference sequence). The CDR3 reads CATSVPTGTRSYNSPLHF. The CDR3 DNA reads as TGTGCCACCAGTGTCCCGACAGGAACCAGGTCCTATAATTCACCCCTCCACTTT.

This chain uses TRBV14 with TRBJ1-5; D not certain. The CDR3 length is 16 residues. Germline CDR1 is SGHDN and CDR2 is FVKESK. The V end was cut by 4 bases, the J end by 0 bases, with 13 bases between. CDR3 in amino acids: CASSPWARSSNQPQHF. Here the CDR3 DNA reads TGTGCCAGCAGCCCGTGGGCCCGGTCTAGCAATCAGCCCCAGCATTTT. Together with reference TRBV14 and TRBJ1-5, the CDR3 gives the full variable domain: EAGVTQFPSHSVIEKGQTVTLRCDPISGHDNLYWYRRVMGKEIKFLLHFVKESKQDESGMPNNRFLAERTGGTYSTLKVQPAELEDSGVYFCASSPWARSSNQPQHFGDGTRLSIL.

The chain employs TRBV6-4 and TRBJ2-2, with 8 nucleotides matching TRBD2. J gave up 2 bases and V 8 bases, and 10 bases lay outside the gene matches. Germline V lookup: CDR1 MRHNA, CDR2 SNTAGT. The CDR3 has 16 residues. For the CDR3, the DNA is TGTGCCAGCCGGATTATGAGCGGGGGTAACACCGGGGAGCTGTTTTTT. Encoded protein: CASRIMSGGNTGELFF.

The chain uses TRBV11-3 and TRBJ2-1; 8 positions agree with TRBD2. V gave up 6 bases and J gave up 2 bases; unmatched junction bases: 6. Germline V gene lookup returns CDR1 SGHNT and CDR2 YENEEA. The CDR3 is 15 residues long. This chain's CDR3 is CASSFGGGTYNEQFF. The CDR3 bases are TGTGCCAGCAGTTTCGGGGGGGGTACCTACAATGAGCAGTTCTTC.

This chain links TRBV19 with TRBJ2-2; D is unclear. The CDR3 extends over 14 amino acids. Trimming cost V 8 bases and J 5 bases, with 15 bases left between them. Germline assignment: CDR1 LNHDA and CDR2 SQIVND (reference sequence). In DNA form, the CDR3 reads TGTGCCAGTGAGAATAATCTCGGGACCGGGGAGCTGTTTTTT. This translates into CASENNLGTGELFF.